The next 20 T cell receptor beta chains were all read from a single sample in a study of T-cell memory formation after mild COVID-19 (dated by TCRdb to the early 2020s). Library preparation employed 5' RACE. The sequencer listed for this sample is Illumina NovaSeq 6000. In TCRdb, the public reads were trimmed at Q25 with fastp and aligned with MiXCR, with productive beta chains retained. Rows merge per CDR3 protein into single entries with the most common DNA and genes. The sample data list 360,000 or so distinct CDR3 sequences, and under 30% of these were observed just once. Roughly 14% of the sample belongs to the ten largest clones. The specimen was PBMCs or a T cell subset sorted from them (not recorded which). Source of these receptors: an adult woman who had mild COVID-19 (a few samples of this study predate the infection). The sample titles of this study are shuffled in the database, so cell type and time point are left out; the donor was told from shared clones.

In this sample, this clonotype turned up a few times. The CDR3 DNA reads as TGTGCCAGCAGCTTAGGGGGTTCCCTTTATGGCTACACCTTC. This encodes CASSLGGSLYGYTF. The chain uses TRBV7-2 and TRBJ1-2; D call uncertain. This CDR3 is 14 amino acids long. The germline gives CDR1 SGHTA, CDR2 FQGNSA. V lost 1 base and J 5 bases, leaving 11 bases between the germline ends.

CDR3 nucleotides: TGCAGCGTTGCCGGGCGGGGGGGTTGGAATGAGCAGTTCTTC. This encodes CSVAGRGGWNEQFF. V usage is TRBV29-1 and J usage is TRBJ2-1, with 9 bases identical to TRBD2. There are 14 residues in the CDR3. CDR1 SQVTM and CDR2 ANQGSEA come from the germline V gene. The V segment lost 4 bases and the J segment 7 bases; nucleotides outside the gene matches: 8.

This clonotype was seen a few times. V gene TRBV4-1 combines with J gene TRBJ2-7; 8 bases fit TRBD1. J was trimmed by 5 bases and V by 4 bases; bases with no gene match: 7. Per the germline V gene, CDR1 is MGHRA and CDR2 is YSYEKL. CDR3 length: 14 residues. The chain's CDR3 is CASSPDRARNEQYF. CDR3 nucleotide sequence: TGCGCCAGCAGCCCGGACAGGGCTAGGAACGAGCAGTACTTC.

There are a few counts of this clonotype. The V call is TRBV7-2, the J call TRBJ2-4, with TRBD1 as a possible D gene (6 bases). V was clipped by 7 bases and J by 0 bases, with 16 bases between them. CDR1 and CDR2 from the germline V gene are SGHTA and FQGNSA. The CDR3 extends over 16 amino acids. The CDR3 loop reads CASTARDTLAKNIQYF. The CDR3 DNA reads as TGTGCCAGCACCGCCCGGGACACCTTAGCCAAAAACATTCAGTACTTC.

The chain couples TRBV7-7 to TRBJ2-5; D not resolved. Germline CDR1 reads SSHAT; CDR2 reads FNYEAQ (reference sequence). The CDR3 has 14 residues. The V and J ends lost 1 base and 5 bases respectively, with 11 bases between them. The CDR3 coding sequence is TGTGCCAGCAGCTTAGGCCTGGGTTATGAGACCCAGTACTTC. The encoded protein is CASSLGLGYETQYF.

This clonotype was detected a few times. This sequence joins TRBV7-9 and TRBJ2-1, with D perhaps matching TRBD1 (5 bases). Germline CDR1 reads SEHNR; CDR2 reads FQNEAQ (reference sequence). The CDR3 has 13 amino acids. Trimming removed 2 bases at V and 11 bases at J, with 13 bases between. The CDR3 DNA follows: TGTGCCAGCAGCTTACCGAATCGACAGCAGCAGTTCTTC. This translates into CASSLPNRQQQFF. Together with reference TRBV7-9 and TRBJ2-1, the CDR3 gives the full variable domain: DTGVSQNPRHKITKRGQNVTFRCDPISEHNRLYWYRQTLGQGPEFLTYFQNEAQLEKSRLLSDRFSAERPKGSFSTLEIQRTEQGDSAMYLCASSLPNRQQQFFGPGTRLTVL.

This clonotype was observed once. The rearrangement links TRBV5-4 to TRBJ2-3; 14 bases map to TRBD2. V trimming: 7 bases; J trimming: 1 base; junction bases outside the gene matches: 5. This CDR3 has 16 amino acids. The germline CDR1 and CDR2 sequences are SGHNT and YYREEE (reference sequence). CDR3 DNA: TGTGCCAGCGGGACTAGCGGGAGTCGGCGCACAGATACGCAGTATTTT. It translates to CASGTSGSRRTDTQYF.

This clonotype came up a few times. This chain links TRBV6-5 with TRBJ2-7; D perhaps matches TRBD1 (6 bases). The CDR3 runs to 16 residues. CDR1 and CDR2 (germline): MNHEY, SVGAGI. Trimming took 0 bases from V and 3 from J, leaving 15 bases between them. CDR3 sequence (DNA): TGTGCCAGCAGTTACTCAGCCGGGACACCCTACTACGAGCAGTACTTC. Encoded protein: CASSYSAGTPYYEQYF.

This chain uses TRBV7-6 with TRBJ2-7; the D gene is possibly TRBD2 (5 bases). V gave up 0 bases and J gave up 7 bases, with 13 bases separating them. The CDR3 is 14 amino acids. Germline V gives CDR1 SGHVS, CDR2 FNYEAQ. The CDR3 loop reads CASSLARGTGEQYF. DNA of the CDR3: TGTGCCAGCAGCTTAGCCCGAGGTACGGGGGAGCAGTACTTC.

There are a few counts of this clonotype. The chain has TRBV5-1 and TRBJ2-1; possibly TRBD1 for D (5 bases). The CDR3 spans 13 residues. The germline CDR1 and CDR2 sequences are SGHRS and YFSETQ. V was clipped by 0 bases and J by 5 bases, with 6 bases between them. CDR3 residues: CASSLEGNNEQFF. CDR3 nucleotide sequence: TGCGCCAGCAGCTTGGAGGGGAACAATGAGCAGTTCTTC.

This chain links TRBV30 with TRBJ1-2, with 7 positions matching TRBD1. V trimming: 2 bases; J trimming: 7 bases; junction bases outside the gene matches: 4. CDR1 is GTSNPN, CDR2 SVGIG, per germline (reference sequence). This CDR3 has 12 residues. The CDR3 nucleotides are TGTGCCTGGAGTAAGACAGGGCTTGGCTACACCTTC. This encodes CAWSKTGLGYTF.

CDR3 residues: CATSDGPWREQYF. CDR3 bases: TGTGCCACCAGTGACGGGCCCTGGCGGGAGCAGTACTTC. The V gene is TRBV24-1, the J gene TRBJ2-7, with D hard to call. The V gene lost 4 bases and the J gene lost 7 bases, with 13 bases spanning the gap. The CDR3 runs 13 residues. CDR1 is KGHDR and CDR2 is SFDVKD in the germline V gene.

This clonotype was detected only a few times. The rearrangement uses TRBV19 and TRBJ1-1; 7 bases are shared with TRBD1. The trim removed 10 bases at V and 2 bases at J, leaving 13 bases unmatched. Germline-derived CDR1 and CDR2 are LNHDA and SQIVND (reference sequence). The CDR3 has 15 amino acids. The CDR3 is CAIRDPGGSNTEAFF. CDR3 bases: TGTGCCATTCGCGACCCAGGGGGTAGTAACACTGAAGCTTTCTTT.

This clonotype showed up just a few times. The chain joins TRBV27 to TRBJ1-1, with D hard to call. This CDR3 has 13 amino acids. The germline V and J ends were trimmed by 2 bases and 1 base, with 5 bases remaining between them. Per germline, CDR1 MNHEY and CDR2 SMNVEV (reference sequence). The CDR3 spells CASSLNRNTEAFF. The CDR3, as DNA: TGTGCCAGCAGTTTAAACAGGAACACTGAAGCTTTCTTT.

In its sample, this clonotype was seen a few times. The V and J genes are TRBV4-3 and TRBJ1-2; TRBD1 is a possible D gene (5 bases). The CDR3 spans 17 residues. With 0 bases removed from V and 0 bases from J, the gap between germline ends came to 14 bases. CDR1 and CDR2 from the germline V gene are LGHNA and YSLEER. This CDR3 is CASSQEKSDKTNYGYTF. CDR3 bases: TGCGCCAGCAGCCAAGAGAAGTCGGACAAGACTAACTATGGCTACACCTTC.

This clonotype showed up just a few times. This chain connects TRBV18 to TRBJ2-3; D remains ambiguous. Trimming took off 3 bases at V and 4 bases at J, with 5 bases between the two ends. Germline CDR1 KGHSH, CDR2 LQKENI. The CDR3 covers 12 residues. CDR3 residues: CASSPQPDTQYF. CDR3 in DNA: TGTGCCAGCTCACCTCAACCAGATACGCAGTATTTT.

The CDR3 sequence: CASRPSIGETQYF. CDR3 nucleotide sequence: TGTGCCAGCAGGCCCTCTATAGGCGAGACCCAGTACTTC. The rearrangement joins TRBV12-3 or TRBV12-4 to TRBJ2-5, with D uncertain. Trimming took 6 bases from V and 5 from J, leaving 13 bases between them. This CDR3 comprises 13 residues.

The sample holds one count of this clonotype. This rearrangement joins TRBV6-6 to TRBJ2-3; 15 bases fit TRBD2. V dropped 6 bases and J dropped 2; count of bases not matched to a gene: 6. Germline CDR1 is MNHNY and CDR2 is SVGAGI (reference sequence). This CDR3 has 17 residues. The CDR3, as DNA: TGTGCCAGCAGACCCGGGACTAGCGGGGGGCCCACAGATACGCAGTATTTT. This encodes CASRPGTSGGPTDTQYF.

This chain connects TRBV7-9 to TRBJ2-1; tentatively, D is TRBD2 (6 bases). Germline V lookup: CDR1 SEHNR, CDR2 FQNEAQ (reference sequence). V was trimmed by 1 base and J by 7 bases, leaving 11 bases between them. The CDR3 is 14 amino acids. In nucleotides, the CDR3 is TGTGCCAGCAGCTTAGTGGGAGGAAAGAATGAGCAGTTCTTC. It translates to CASSLVGGKNEQFF.

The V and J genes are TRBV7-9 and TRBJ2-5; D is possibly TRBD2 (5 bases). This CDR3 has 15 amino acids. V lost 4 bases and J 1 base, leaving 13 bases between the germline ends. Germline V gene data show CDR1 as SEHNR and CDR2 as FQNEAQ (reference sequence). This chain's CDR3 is CASSSGEGPQETQYF. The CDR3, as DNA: TGTGCCAGCAGCTCGGGTGAGGGTCCCCAAGAGACCCAGTACTTC.